This is a list of T cell receptor beta chains from one sample in a study of identical twins. TCRdb re-called the 5' RACE reads with MiXCR, one entry per CDR3 protein. In the table there are about 150,000 distinct CDR3 sequences, around 3.4% of which are singletons. Sequenced input: memory T cells sorted from blood. These receptor sequences come from a man between 18 and 35 years old in good health. CDR3s include the opening cysteine and the closing phenylalanine or tryptophan. The D gene is left open where the match is weak. Clone size is not always given. Where it is, it says once, few, many or a class for expanded clones.

TGTGCCAGCAGGACAGGGTATATATCCACAGAGACCCAGTACTTC | CASRTGYISTETQYF | many | TRBJ2-5 | TRBV27 | TRBD1
TGTGCCAGCGCACTCAACAGGGGGCGTAGGACAGATACGCAGTATTTT | CASALNRGRRTDTQYF | many | TRBJ2-3 | TRBV12-3/TRBV12-4 | TRBD1
TGTGCCAGCAGTTTCCTAGCGGGAGGAGTTGATACGCAGTATTTT | CASSFLAGGVDTQYF | many | TRBJ2-3 | TRBV12-3/TRBV12-4 | TRBD2
TGTGCCAGCAGTTTCGGCAGGGCGGGGGGGAATGAGCAGTTCTTC | CASSFGRAGGNEQFF | many | TRBJ2-1 | TRBV12-3/TRBV12-4 | TRBD2
TGCGCCAGCAGCCCTTATGGTGGCAATCAGCCCCAGCATTTT | CASSPYGGNQPQHF | many | TRBJ1-5 | TRBV5-1 | NA
TGTGCCAGCAGTCCTCGGGACAGGGGGGATCCTGAAGCTTTCTTT | CASSPRDRGDPEAFF | many | TRBJ1-1 | TRBV12-3/TRBV12-4 | TRBD1
TGTGCCAGCAGTACGCGGGACCCGGAGCAGTACTTC | CASSTRDPEQYF | many | TRBJ2-7 | TRBV6-6 | NA
TGTGCCAGCAGTGGACCGGGAGGTTACAATGAGCAGTTCTTC | CASSGPGGYNEQFF | many | TRBJ2-1 | TRBV12-3/TRBV12-4 | TRBD2
TGCAGCGGGACTAGCGGGGCCATCACAGATACGCAGTATTTT | CSGTSGAITDTQYF | many | TRBJ2-3 | TRBV29-1 | TRBD2
TGTGCCATCAGCTCAGCGGGAGGGCCGGGAGATACGCAGTATTTT | CAISSAGGPGDTQYF | many | TRBJ2-3 | TRBV10-3 | TRBD2
TGTGCCAGCAGCTCCGGGACAGGCCGCTCCGGGGAGCTGTTTTTT | CASSSGTGRSGELFF | many | TRBJ2-2 | TRBV12-3/TRBV12-4 | TRBD1
TGTGCCAGCAGCCGGGGCGTAACTAAAAACATTCAGTACTTC | CASSRGVTKNIQYF | many | TRBJ2-4 | TRBV3-1 | NA
TGCGCCAGCAGCAGGACTAGCGGGAGGGCCTCAGGAGATACGCAGTATTTT | CASSRTSGRASGDTQYF | many | TRBJ2-3 | TRBV5-1 | TRBD2
TGTGCCAGCAGTGAATCCTGGACTCCGTACAATGAGCAGTTCTTC | CASSESWTPYNEQFF | many | TRBJ2-1 | TRBV2 | NA
TGTGCCACCAGTGACAGAGGGACAGGGGCTGTCTATGGCTACACCTTC | CATSDRGTGAVYGYTF | many | TRBJ1-2 | TRBV24-1 | TRBD1
TGTGCCAGCAGCCTTGGGACTAGCGGTTTTAATGAGCAGTTCTTC | CASSLGTSGFNEQFF | many | TRBJ2-1 | TRBV14 | TRBD2
TGTGCCACTACCAACACGGCTAGCGAGGATACGCAGTATTTT | CATTNTASEDTQYF | many | TRBJ2-3 | TRBV19 | NA
TGTGCCAGCAGGGGAACCATGGGACTAGCGGGAGAGTACGGGGAGACCCAGTACTTC | CASRGTMGLAGEYGETQYF | many | TRBJ2-5 | TRBV3-1 | TRBD2
TGCAGTGCTGAACCGCGGGTTCCTGGGACCCAGTACTTC | CSAEPRVPGTQYF | many | TRBJ2-5 | TRBV20-1 | NA
TGTGCCAGCAGCTTGACAGGGGATAAAGGGAACTATGGCTACACCTTC | CASSLTGDKGNYGYTF | many | TRBJ1-2 | TRBV7-9 | TRBD1
TGTGCCAGCAGCGTACTTACCGGGGCCACCCCGGAGCAGCAGTACTTC | CASSVLTGATPEQQYF | many | TRBJ2-7 | TRBV9 | NA
TGTGCCAGCAACATACAGGGAGGGAGCACAGATACGCAGTATTTT | CASNIQGGSTDTQYF | many | TRBJ2-3 | TRBV21-1 | NA
TGTGCCAGCAGCTTCAGGGGGACAGGGATGAGGGAGACCCAGTACTTC | CASSFRGTGMRETQYF | NA | TRBJ2-5 | TRBV7-2 | TRBD1
TGCGCCAGCAGCTTGCGGTTCCGTACCGACACTAGCGGAGAGACCCAGTACTTC | CASSLRFRTDTSGETQYF | many | TRBJ2-5 | TRBV5-1 | TRBD2
TGTGCCATCAGCGGCGGTAGCACAGATACGCAGTATTTT | CAISGGSTDTQYF | many | TRBJ2-3 | TRBV10-3 | NA
TGCGCCAGCAGCTTTAGCGGGGTGCTCACAGATACGCAGTATTTT | CASSFSGVLTDTQYF | many | TRBJ2-3 | TRBV5-1 | TRBD2
TGTGCCAGCAAAGTGACTAGCGGGACTTACAATGAGCAGTTCTTC | CASKVTSGTYNEQFF | many | TRBJ2-1 | TRBV12-3/TRBV12-4 | TRBD2
TGTGCCAGTCGTTTCGGGTTTTATCAGCCCCAGCATTTT | CASRFGFYQPQHF | NA | TRBJ1-5 | TRBV19 | NA
TGCAGTGCCCCCAAAGGCGGGAGCTTCGAGCAGTACTTC | CSAPKGGSFEQYF | few | TRBJ2-7 | TRBV20-1 | TRBD2
TGTGCCAGTAGATTGGAGGCCTTCGCCGGGGAGCTGTTTTTT | CASRLEAFAGELFF | NA | TRBJ2-2 | TRBV19 | NA
TGCAGTGCTAGGGCGGACGACAGGGGCCCACTCTGGGGCACTGAAGCTTTCTTT | CSARADDRGPLWGTEAFF | many | TRBJ1-1 | TRBV20-1 | TRBD1
TGTTCGAGCGATAACAATGAGCAGTTCTTC | CSSDNNEQFF | many | TRBJ2-1 | TRBV7-9 | NA
TGTGCCAGCAGTGACGGTGTTCAAAATGGCTACACCTTC | CASSDGVQNGYTF | many | TRBJ1-2 | TRBV25-1 | NA
TGTGCCAGCCTCACCCCGGGACAGGCGGGGACCCAGTACTTC | CASLTPGQAGTQYF | many | TRBJ2-5 | TRBV28 | TRBD1
TGCAGCGTCTGGACCCCTGAAGCTTTCTTT | CSVWTPEAFF | many | TRBJ1-1 | TRBV29-1 | NA
TGCGCCAGCAGCTTGGGGGCCCACGCCCCCACTGAAGCTTTCTTT | CASSLGAHAPTEAFF | many | TRBJ1-1 | TRBV5-1 | NA
TGTGCCACCAGTGATGGGGCAGGGTCTGGCTATGGCTACACCTTC | CATSDGAGSGYGYTF | many | TRBJ1-2 | TRBV24-1 | NA
TGTGCCAGCAGCTTACCGGGTTCGTATGAGCAGTTCTTC | CASSLPGSYEQFF | NA | TRBJ2-1 | TRBV7-2 | NA